This is a list of T cell receptor beta chains from one sample in a study of blood T cell repertoires in COVID-19. Repertoires were generated with immunoSEQ multiplex PCR, while TCRdb's copy carries only in-frame clones and drops some. Counted here are approximately 170,000 clones, approximately 86% occurring once; the ten biggest clones make up about 9.6%. Sequenced: peripheral blood. These receptors were collected from a man aged 45 to 65 with active or convalescent COVID-19. The CDR3 runs from the conserved cysteine through the conserved F or W. The D gene is left open where the match is weak. Where a row states a size, it is once, few, many or the class of an expanded clone; other rows omit it.

cdr3_nt	cdr3_aa	clone_size	j_call	cdr3_length	d_call	v_call
TGTGCCAGTAGTAACCGGTGGCCCCAGCATTTT	CASSNRWPQHF	NA	TRBJ1-5	11	NA	TRBV19
TGTGCCAGCAGTTCCCGCACTAGCGGGGGGTACGAGCAGTACTTC	CASSSRTSGGYEQYF	NA	TRBJ2-7	15	TRBD2	TRBV6-5
TGTGCCACCAGCAGACCCTTGACAGCTAACTATGGCTACACCTTC	CATSRPLTANYGYTF	NA	TRBJ1-2	15	NA	TRBV15
TGTGCCGTCACCAGGGGACTAGCGGTCACAGATACGCAGTATTTT	CAVTRGLAVTDTQYF	NA	TRBJ2-3	15	TRBD2	TRBV30
TGTGCCAGCAGCCCTACCGGGACTCCACCGATCACAGATACGCAGTATTTT	CASSPTGTPPITDTQYF	few	TRBJ2-3	17	NA	TRBV14
TGTGCCAGCAGTGACGAAATATTTACTGATGAGCAGTTCTTC	CASSDEIFTDEQFF	NA	TRBJ2-1	14	NA	TRBV6-4
TGCGCCAGCAGCTTGGCCTCTACTAGCGTCAACACCGGGGAGCTGTTTTTT	CASSLASTSVNTGELFF	NA	TRBJ2-2	17	TRBD2	TRBV5-1
TGTGCCAGCAGCTCCGGGTTTACCTATGGCTACACCTTC	CASSSGFTYGYTF	NA	TRBJ1-2	13	NA	TRBV6-5
TGTGCCAGTCAGTGGACAGCGAATTCGGGCTACACCTTC	CASQWTANSGYTF	once	TRBJ1-2	13	NA	TRBV12-3/TRBV12-4
TGTGCCAGCAGTCAGAACGGGGTACAAGCTTTCTTT	CASSQNGVQAFF	NA	TRBJ1-1	12	NA	TRBV11-3
TGTGCCAGCAGCCCCCCCGGCAGGGGTTATCAGCCCCAGCATTTT	CASSPPGRGYQPQHF	NA	TRBJ1-5	15	NA	TRBV7-3
TGTGCCAGCAGCTTAGGCCTACTAGCGGGAGTACAATACAATGAGCAGTTCTTC	CASSLGLLAGVQYNEQFF	NA	TRBJ2-1	18	TRBD2	TRBV11-2
TGTGCCAGCAGTCTCGGGACAGGGACTAATTCACCCCTCCACTTT	CASSLGTGTNSPLHF	NA	TRBJ1-6	15	TRBD1	TRBV27
TGCGCCAGCAGCTTGGGACTAGCGGGCCCACAAGAGACCCAGTACTTC	CASSLGLAGPQETQYF	NA	TRBJ2-5	16	TRBD2	TRBV5-1
TGTGCCAGCGGCCAAAGCGGGAGGGAGACCCAGTACTTC	CASGQSGRETQYF	NA	TRBJ2-5	13	TRBD2	TRBV7-3
TGTGCCAGCAGCGTAGAAAAAGTGGGGACAGGGTTGCGGTATGGCTACACCTTC	CASSVEKVGTGLRYGYTF	NA	TRBJ1-2	18	TRBD1	TRBV9
TGTGCCAGCAGCTTATTACGGGAGGAGGAGGTTTATGGCTACACCTTC	CASSLLREEEVYGYTF	NA	TRBJ1-2	16	NA	TRBV7-9
TGTGCCAGCAGCTCACGGGATTCACCCCTCCACTTT	CASSSRDSPLHF	NA	TRBJ1-6	12	NA	TRBV7-9
TGTGCCAGCTCAGGGGGAGGGGACACTGAAGCTTTCTTT	CASSGGGDTEAFF	NA	TRBJ1-1	13	NA	TRBV18
TGTGCCAGCAGTTTAAGCCCAGGGGGCAATCAGCCCCAGCATTTT	CASSLSPGGNQPQHF	NA	TRBJ1-5	15	NA	TRBV28
TGTGCCAGCAGCTCTAGCTGGGTATCAGACGAGCAGTACTTC	CASSSSWVSDEQYF	few	TRBJ2-7	14	NA	TRBV7-2
TGCGCCAGCAGCTTGGGCGGGACTAGCGGGAACAATGAGCAGTTCTTC	CASSLGGTSGNNEQFF	NA	TRBJ2-1	16	TRBD2	TRBV5-1
TGTGCCAGCAGCCAAGTCGACAGGGTTGGTGGCTACACCTTC	CASSQVDRVGGYTF	few	TRBJ1-2	14	TRBD1	TRBV3-1/TRBV3-2
TGTGCCAGCAGCCTAGCGGGGGGAACCTACGAGCAGTACTTC	CASSLAGGTYEQYF	once	TRBJ2-7	14	TRBD2	TRBV7-9
TGTGCCAGCAGTTCAAACAGGGGCATGCAGCCCCAGCATTTT	CASSSNRGMQPQHF	once	TRBJ1-5	14	TRBD1	TRBV27
TGCGCCAGCAGCTTGGGGGTTGCGGATTCACCCCTCCACTTT	CASSLGVADSPLHF	once	TRBJ1-6	14	NA	TRBV5-1
TGTGCCAGCAGGGTGGGGGCCCGGGGTGAGCAGTACTTC	CASRVGARGEQYF	NA	TRBJ2-7	13	NA	TRBV7-9
TGTGCCAGCAGTTCCCTGGACAGGGGGCAAGATACGCAGTATTTT	CASSSLDRGQDTQYF	NA	TRBJ2-3	15	TRBD1	TRBV2
TGCGCCAGCAGCTTGGCCTACGGTGAAGCTTTCTTT	CASSLAYGEAFF	NA	TRBJ1-1	12	NA	TRBV5-1
TGTGCCAGCTCGGGGGTCGGGAGTAATTCACCCCTCCACTTT	CASSGVGSNSPLHF	NA	TRBJ1-6	14	NA	TRBV6-6
TGTGCCAGCAGTGTAAGTTCGGGACTAAGCTCCTACAATGAGCAGTTCTTC	CASSVSSGLSSYNEQFF	NA	TRBJ2-1	17	TRBD2	TRBV6-1
TGTGCCAGCAGCCCCTGGACTGGAACTGAAGCTTTCTTT	CASSPWTGTEAFF	NA	TRBJ1-1	13	NA	TRBV7-2
TGTGCCAGCAGCGCCGCAGGGGGGCGGAGGACTGAAGCTTTCTTT	CASSAAGGRRTEAFF	NA	TRBJ1-1	15	TRBD1	TRBV9
TGTGCCAGCTCATCGACCGGGACTAGCACATACAATGAGCAGTTCTTC	CASSSTGTSTYNEQFF	NA	TRBJ2-1	16	TRBD2	TRBV18
TGTGCCAGCCACGCACCGGGTTGGCTAAGCACAGATACGCAGTATTTT	CASHAPGWLSTDTQYF	NA	TRBJ2-3	16	NA	TRBV2
TGCAGCGTTGAAACTAGCGGGATTCGTGAGCAGTACTTC	CSVETSGIREQYF	NA	TRBJ2-7	13	TRBD2	TRBV29-1
TGTGCCAGCTCACTTAATACAGGGACCTACAATGAGCAGTTCTTC	CASSLNTGTYNEQFF	NA	TRBJ2-1	15	NA	TRBV18
TGTGCCAGCAGTTGGAATGGGGAGGGGAACACTGAAGCTTTCTTT	CASSWNGEGNTEAFF	NA	TRBJ1-1	15	NA	TRBV6-5
TGTGCCAGCAGTTCCGGGACAGGGTTATCCTACGAGCAGTACTTC	CASSSGTGLSYEQYF	NA	TRBJ2-7	15	TRBD1	TRBV6-2/TRBV6-3
TGTGCCAGCAGTTTGGGGAGGGACGAGCAGTACTTC	CASSLGRDEQYF	NA	TRBJ2-7	12	TRBD2	TRBV28
TGTGCCAGCAGTGAAGCGGGAGACACCGGGGAGCTGTTTTTT	CASSEAGDTGELFF	NA	TRBJ2-2	14	NA	TRBV6-1
TGTGCCAGCAGTTATACGGACAGCCACTCCTACGAGCAGTACTTC	CASSYTDSHSYEQYF	few	TRBJ2-7	15	NA	TRBV6-5
TGTGCCAGCAGTAGCGGCACCTACGAGCAGTACTTC	CASSSGTYEQYF	few	TRBJ2-7	12	NA	TRBV6-5
TGCGCCAGCAGCTCCGGGGAGGGCAATCAGCCCCAGCATTTT	CASSSGEGNQPQHF	once	TRBJ1-5	14	NA	TRBV5-1
TGCAGTGCTAGTCGCCCTAGCGGGGCCCCCGGGGAGCTGTTTTTT	CSASRPSGAPGELFF	NA	TRBJ2-2	15	TRBD2	TRBV20-1
TGTGCCAGCAGCTTCCGGACAGTCGGCCCTTTTGGCTACACCTTC	CASSFRTVGPFGYTF	NA	TRBJ1-2	15	NA	TRBV11-2
TGTGCTAGTGGCCCTACTAGCGGGGGCTGGGAGACCCAGTACTTC	CASGPTSGGWETQYF	NA	TRBJ2-5	15	TRBD2	TRBV12-5
TGTGCCAGCAGTTCCTCCCCTAGCGGGGGGCCTTCCTACAATGAGCAGTTCTTC	CASSSSPSGGPSYNEQFF	NA	TRBJ2-1	18	TRBD2	TRBV6-2/TRBV6-3
TGCGCCAGCAGTGAGTCAGGGGGCAATCAGCCCCAGCATTTT	CASSESGGNQPQHF	NA	TRBJ1-5	14	NA	TRBV10-2
TGTGCCAGTAGTAGGGGGGCGGGGGACCGGCAAGGGAGCACTGAAGCTTTCTTT	CASSRGAGDRQGSTEAFF	NA	TRBJ1-1	18	NA	TRBV19
TGTGCCAGCAGCCAAGACCTAGGCTCCTACGAGCAGTACTTC	CASSQDLGSYEQYF	NA	TRBJ2-7	14	NA	TRBV4-2